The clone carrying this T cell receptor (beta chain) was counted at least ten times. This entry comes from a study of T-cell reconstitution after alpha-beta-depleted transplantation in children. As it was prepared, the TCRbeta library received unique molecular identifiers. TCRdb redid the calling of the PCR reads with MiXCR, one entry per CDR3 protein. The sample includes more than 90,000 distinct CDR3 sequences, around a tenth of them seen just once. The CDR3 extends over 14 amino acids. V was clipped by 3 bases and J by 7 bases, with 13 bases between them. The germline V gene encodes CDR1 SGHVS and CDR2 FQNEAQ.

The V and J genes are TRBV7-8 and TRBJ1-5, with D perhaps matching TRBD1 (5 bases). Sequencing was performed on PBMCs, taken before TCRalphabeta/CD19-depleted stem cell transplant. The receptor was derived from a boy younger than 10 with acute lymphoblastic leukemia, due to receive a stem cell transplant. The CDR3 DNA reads TGTGCCAGCAGCTTGTGGGCCGGGGGGCAGCCCCAGCATTTT. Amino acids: CASSLWAGGQPQHF.